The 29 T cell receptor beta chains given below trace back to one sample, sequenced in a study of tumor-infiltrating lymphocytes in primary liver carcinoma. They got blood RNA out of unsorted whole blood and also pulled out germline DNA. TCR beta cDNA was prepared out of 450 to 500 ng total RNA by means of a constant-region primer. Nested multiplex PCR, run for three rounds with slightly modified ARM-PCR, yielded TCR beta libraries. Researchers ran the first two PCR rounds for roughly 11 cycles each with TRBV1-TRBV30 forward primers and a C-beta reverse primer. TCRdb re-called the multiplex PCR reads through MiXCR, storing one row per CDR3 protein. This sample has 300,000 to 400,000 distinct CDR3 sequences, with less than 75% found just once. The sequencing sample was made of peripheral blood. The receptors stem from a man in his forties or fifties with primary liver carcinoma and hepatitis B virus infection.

CDR3 protein: CASSLAGGVVSNQPQHF. CDR3 coding DNA: TGTGCCAGCAGCTTAGCGGGGGGGGTCGTGAGCAATCAGCCCCAGCATTTT. The V and J genes are TRBV7-8 and TRBJ1-5, with a tentative D call TRBD1 (5 bases). The V gene lost 0 bases and the J gene lost 1 base, with 13 bases spanning the gap. This CDR3 region has 17 residues. Germline values: CDR1 SGHVS, CDR2 FQNEAQ.

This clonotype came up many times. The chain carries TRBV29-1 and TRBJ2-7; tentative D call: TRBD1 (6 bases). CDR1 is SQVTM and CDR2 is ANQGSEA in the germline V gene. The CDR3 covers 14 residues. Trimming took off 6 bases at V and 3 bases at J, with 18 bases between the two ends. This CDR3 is CSVGGQSSFYEQYF. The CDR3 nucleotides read TGCAGCGTCGGAGGACAGTCCAGCTTCTACGAGCAGTACTTC.

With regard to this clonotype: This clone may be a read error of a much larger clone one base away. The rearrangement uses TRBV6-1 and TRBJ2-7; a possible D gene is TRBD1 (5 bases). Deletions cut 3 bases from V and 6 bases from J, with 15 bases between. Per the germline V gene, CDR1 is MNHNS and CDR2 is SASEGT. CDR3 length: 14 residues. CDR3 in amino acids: CASSELTEVGEQYF. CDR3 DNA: TGTGCCAGCAGTGAGTTGACAGAGGTGGGCGAGCAGTACTTC.

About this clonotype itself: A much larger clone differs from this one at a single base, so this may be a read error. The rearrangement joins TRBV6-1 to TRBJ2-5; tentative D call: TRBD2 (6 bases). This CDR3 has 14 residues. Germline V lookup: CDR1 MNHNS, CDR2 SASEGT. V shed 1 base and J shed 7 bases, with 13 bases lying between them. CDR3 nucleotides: TGTGCCAGCAGTGAAGTACCAGGAGCGGGGACCCAGTACTTC. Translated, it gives CASSEVPGAGTQYF.

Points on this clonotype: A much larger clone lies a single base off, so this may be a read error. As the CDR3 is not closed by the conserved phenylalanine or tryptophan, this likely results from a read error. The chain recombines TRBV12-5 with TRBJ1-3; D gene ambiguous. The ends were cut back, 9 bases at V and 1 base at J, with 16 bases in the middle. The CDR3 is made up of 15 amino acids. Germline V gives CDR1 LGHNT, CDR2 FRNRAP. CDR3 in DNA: TGTGCTAGGGCGCCCGAGGAATCGTCTGGAAACACCATATATTTA. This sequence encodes CARAPEESSGNTIYL.

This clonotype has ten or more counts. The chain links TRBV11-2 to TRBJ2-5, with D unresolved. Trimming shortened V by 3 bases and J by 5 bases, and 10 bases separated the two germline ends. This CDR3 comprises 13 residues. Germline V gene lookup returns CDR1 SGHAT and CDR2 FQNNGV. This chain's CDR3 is CASSFTRWETQYF. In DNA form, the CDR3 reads TGTGCCAGCAGCTTTACTCGCTGGGAGACCCAGTACTTC.

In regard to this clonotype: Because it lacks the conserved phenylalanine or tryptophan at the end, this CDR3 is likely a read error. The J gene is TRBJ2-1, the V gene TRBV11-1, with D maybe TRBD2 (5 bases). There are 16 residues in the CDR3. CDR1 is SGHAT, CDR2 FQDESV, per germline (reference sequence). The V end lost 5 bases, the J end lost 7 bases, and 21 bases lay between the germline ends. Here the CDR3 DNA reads TGTGCCAGCAGCCCCCCACTCGGACTCGCGAGGAATGAGCAGTTCTCC. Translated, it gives CASSPPLGLARNEQFS.

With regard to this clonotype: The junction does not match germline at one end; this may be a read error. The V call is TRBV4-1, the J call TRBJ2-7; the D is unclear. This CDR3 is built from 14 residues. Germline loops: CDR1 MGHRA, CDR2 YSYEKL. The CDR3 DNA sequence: TGCGCCAACAGCCAAGATCCCTATGTCGACAAGCAGTACTTC. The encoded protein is CANSQDPYVDKQYF.

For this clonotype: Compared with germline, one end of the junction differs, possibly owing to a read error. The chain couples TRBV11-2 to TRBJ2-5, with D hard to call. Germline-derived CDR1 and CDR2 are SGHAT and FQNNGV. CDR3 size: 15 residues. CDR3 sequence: CAGSLVSGSKETQYF. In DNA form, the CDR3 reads TGTGCCGGCAGCTTAGTTTCTGGATCGAAAGAGACCCAGTACTTC.

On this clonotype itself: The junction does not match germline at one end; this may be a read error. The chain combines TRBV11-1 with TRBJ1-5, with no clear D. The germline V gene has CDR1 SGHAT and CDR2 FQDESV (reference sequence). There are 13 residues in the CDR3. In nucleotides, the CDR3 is TGTGACAGCAGCTTTAGCATCAATCAGCCCCAGCATTTT. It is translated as CDSSFSINQPQHF.

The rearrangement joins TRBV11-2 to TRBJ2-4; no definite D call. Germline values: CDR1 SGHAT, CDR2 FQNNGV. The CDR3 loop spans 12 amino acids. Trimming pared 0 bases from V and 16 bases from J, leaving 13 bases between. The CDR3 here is CASSLEDVGIYF. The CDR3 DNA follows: TGTGCCAGCAGCTTAGAAGACGTCGGAATATACTTC. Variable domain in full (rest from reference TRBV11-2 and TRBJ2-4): EAGVAQSPRYKIIEKRQSVAFWCNPISGHATLYWYQQILGQGPKLLIQFQNNGVVDDSQLPKDRFSAERLKGVDSTLKIQPAKLEDSAVYLCASSLEDVGIYFGAGTRLSVL.

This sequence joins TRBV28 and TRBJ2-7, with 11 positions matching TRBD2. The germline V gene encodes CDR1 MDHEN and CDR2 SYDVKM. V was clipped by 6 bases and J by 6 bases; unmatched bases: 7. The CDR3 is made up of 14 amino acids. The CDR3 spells CASRIAGGPSEQYF. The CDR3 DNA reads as TGTGCCAGCAGGATAGCGGGAGGGCCGAGCGAGCAGTACTTC. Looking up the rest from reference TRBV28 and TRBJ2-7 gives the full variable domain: DVKVTQSSRYLVKRTGEKVFLECVQDMDHENMFWYRQDPGLGLRLIYFSYDVKMKEKGDIPEGYSVSREKKERFSLILESASTNQTSMYLCASRIAGGPSEQYFGPGTRLTVT.

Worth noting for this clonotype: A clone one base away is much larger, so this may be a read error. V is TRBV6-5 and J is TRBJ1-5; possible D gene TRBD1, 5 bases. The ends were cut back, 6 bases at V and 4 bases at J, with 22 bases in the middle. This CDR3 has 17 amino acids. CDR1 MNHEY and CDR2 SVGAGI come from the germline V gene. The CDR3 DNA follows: TGTGCCAGCAGACCCGAACGGGGGACTTCCATAAATCAGCCCCAGCATTTT. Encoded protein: CASRPERGTSINQPQHF.

CDR3 coding DNA: TGTGCCACCAGTTCTCCTAGCGGGACCGAAGACGAGCAGTACTTC. Residues: CATSSPSGTEDEQYF. This rearrangement joins TRBV24-1 to TRBJ2-7, with 9 bases identical to TRBD2. Trimming removed 6 bases from V and 5 bases from J; junction bases left unmatched: 10. This CDR3 spans 15 amino acids. Germline V CDR1 and CDR2: KGHDR, SFDVKD.

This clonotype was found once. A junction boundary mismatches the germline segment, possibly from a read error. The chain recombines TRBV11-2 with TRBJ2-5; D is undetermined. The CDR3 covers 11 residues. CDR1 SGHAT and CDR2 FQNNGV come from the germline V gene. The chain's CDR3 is CACSPRETQYF. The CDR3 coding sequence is TGTGCCTGCAGTCCTCGGGAGACCCAGTACTTC.

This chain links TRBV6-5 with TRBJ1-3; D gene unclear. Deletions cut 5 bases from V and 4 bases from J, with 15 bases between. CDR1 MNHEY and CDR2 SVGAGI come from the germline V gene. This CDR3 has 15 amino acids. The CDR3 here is CASSPGLGGGNTIYF. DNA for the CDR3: TGTGCCAGCAGTCCCGGACTCGGCGGGGGAAACACCATATATTTT.

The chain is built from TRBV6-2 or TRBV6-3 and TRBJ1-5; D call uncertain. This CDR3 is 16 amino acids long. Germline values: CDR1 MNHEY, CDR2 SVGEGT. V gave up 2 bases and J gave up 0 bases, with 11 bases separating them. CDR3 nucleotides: TGTGCCAGCAGTTACGGGTTTCAGATTAGCAATCAGCCCCAGCATTTT. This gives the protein CASSYGFQISNQPQHF.

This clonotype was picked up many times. The CDR3 here is CASSYLGSGEAFF. The CDR3 bases are TGTGCCAGCAGTTACCTTGGGTCGGGTGAAGCTTTCTTT. This chain links TRBV6-6 with TRBJ1-1; D is uncertain. This CDR3 contains 13 residues. Germline CDR1 MNHNY, CDR2 SVGAGI (reference sequence). V shed 2 bases and J shed 7 bases, with 11 bases lying between them.

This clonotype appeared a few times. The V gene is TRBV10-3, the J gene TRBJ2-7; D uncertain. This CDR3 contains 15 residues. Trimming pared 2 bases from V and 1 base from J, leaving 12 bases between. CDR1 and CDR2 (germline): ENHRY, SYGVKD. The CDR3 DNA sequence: TGTGCCATCAGTGAGCCAACGACAAGTTCCTACGAGCAGTACTTC. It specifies CAISEPTTSSYEQYF.

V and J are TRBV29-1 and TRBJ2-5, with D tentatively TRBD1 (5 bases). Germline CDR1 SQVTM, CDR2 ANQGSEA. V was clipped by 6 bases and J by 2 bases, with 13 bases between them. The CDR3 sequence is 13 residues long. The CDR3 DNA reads TGCAGCGTCACACGGACATGGCAAGAGACCCAGTACTTC. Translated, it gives CSVTRTWQETQYF.

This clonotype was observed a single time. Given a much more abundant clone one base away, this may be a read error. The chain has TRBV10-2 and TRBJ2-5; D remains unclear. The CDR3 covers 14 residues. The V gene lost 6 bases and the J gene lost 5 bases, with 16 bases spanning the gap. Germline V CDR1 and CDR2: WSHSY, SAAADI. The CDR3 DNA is TGCGCCAGCAGAGAGAGTATACGTCGGGAGACCCAGTACTTC. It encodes CASRESIRRETQYF.

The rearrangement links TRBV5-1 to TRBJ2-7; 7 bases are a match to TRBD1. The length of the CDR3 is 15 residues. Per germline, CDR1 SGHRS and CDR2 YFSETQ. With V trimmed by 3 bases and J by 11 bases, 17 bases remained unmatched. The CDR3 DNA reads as TGCGCCAGCAGCTCCGCCGGGACAGACGGGTTGGAGAAGTACTTC. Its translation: CASSSAGTDGLEKYF.

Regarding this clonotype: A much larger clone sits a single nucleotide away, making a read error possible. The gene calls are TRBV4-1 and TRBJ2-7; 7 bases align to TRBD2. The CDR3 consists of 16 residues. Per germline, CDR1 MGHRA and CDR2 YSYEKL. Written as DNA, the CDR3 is TGCACCAGCAGCCAAGAAGGTGGGAGGGAAACCTACGAGCAGTACTTC. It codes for CTSSQEGGRETYEQYF.

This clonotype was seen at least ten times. The CDR3 is CSVELADNEQFF. The CDR3 DNA reads TGCAGCGTTGAACTAGCGGACAATGAGCAGTTCTTC. The chain uses TRBV29-1 and TRBJ2-1, with TRBD2 matching over 7 bases. Trimming removed 2 bases from V and 5 bases from J; junction bases left unmatched: 0. The germline V gene encodes CDR1 SQVTM and CDR2 ANQGSEA. The CDR3 loop spans 12 amino acids.

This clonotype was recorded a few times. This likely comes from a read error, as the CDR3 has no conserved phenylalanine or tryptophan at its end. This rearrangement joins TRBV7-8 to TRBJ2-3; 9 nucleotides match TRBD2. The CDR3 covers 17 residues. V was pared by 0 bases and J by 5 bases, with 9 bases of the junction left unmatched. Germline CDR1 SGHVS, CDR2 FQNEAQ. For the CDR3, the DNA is TGTGCCAGCAGCTTAGCAGGGACTAGCATCTTCCGAGATACGCAGTATCTT. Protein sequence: CASSLAGTSIFRDTQYL.

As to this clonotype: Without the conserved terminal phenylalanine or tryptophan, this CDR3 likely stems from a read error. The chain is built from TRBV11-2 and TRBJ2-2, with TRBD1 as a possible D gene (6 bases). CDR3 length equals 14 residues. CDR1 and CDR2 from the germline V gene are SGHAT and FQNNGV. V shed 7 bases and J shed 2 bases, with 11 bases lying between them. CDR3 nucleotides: TGTGCCAGCAACCGCAGGGGCAACACCGGGGAGCTGTTTTCT. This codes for CASNRRGNTGELFS.

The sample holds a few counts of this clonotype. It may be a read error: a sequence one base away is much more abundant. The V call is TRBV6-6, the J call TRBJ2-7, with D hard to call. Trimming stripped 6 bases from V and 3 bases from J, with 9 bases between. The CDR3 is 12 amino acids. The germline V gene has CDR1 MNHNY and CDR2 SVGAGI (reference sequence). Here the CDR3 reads CASSLDLYEQYF. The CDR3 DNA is TGTGCCAGCAGCCTAGACCTCTACGAGCAGTACTTC.

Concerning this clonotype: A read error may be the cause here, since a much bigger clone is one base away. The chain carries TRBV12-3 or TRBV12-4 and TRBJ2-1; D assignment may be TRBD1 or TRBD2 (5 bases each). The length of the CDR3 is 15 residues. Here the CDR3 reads CASSPGPSSCNEQFF. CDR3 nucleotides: TGTGCCAGCAGTCCGGGGCCGAGCTCCTGCAATGAGCAGTTCTTC.

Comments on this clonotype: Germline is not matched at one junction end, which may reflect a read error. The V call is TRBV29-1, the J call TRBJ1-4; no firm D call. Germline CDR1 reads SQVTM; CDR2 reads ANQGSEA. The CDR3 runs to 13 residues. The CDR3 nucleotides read TGCGGCGTTCGTAACAGCGGAGGTGAAAAACTGTTTTTT. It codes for CGVRNSGGEKLFF.